This T cell receptor beta chain was found in a study of CD8 T cells in Susac syndrome. Reverse transcription of about 0.45 to 1 ug RNA used random hexamers. The TCR beta CDR3 was amplified by immunoSEQ multiplex PCR across 54 Vbeta, 13 Jbeta. TCRdb reprocessed the immunoSEQ multiplex PCR reads with MiXCR, giving one entry per CDR3 protein. The sample lists 400,000 to 550,000 distinct CDR3 sequences, 85% to 90% occurring once. The junction had 5 bases not matched to a gene; V was cut back by 5 bases and J by 1 base. This CDR3 contains 16 residues. CDR1 and CDR2 from the germline V gene are SEHNR and FQNEAQ (reference sequence).

This receptor was identified in a human donor with multiple sclerosis. The sequencing sample was made of CD8+ T cells from PBMCs. The rearrangement links TRBV7-9 to TRBJ2-2; 9 bases agree with TRBD1. The CDR3, as DNA: TGTGCCAGCAGCACACTGGACAGGGGGAACACCGGGGAGCTGTTTTTT. It encodes CASSTLDRGNTGELFF. Full variable domain (missing parts from reference TRBV7-9 and TRBJ2-2): DTGVSQNPRHKITKRGQNVTFRCDPISEHNRLYWYRQTLGQGPEFLTYFQNEAQLEKSRLLSDRFSAERPKGSFSTLEIQRTEQGDSAMYLCASSTLDRGNTGELFFGEGSRLTVL.